Below are 10 T cell receptor beta chains sequenced from a single sample in a study of monozygotic twins with inflammatory bowel disease. From its re-call of the 5' RACE reads, TCRdb lists each CDR3 protein once, without DNA. The sample table includes fewer than 200,000 distinct CDR3 sequences. Material: blood. The receptors come from a human donor with ulcerative colitis or Crohn's disease, or a healthy co-twin of an affected twin (not recorded which).

The CDR3 reads CASSQAGANVLTF. This chain links TRBV4-3 with TRBJ2-6. Germline lookup yields CDR1 LGHNA and CDR2 YSLEER. The CDR3 length is 13 residues.

The CDR3 loop is CASSSQGPTEAFF. J is TRBJ1-1 and V is TRBV27; checking the TCRdb D call of TRBD1 is not possible without DNA. Germline CDR1 reads MNHEY; CDR2 reads SMNVEV (reference sequence). The CDR3 totals 13 residues.

The rearrangement uses TRBV20-1 and TRBJ2-1; TCRdb's D call, TRBD2, is unchecked because there is no DNA. The CDR3 totals 14 residues. Germline values: CDR1 DFQATT, CDR2 SNEGSKA (reference sequence). The CDR3 here is CSASPSGSYNEQFF.

This CDR3 is CASSWVGRSTDTQYF. V usage is TRBV7-2 and J usage is TRBJ2-3. Germline-derived CDR1 and CDR2 are SGHTA and FQGNSA. This CDR3 has 15 residues.

The rearrangement links TRBV4-1 to TRBJ2-7; the TRBD1 assignment by TCRdb is unverifiable without DNA. The CDR3 contains 15 residues. CDR1 is MGHRA, CDR2 YSYEKL, per germline. The CDR3 here is CASSVTGGENYEQYF.

The genes are TRBV5-1 and TRBJ2-5; TCRdb outputs TRBD2, but without DNA this stays unchecked. CDR3 length equals 17 residues. CDR1 is SGHRS and CDR2 is YFSETQ in the germline V gene. Here the CDR3 reads CASILGYRSGAGETQYF.

The chain combines TRBV20-1 with TRBJ1-4; the D gene TCRdb calls, TRBD1, cannot be checked with no DNA. This CDR3 is built from 11 residues. Germline V lookup: CDR1 DFQATT, CDR2 SNEGSKA (reference sequence). CDR3 residues: CSASSSRDMSF.

The V and J genes are TRBV28 and TRBJ2-4. Per the germline V gene, CDR1 is MDHEN and CDR2 is SYDVKM. This CDR3 has 14 amino acids. The chain's CDR3 is CASSLWGVKNIQYF.

The chain combines TRBV5-1 with TRBJ1-6. CDR1 and CDR2 from the germline V gene are SGHRS and YFSETQ. This CDR3 has 14 amino acids. The CDR3 reads CASSLMGGESPLHF.

The V gene is TRBV7-2, the J gene TRBJ1-4; lacking DNA, the TRBD1 call made by TCRdb goes unchecked. The CDR3 loop spans 16 amino acids. Germline V gives CDR1 SGHTA, CDR2 FQGNSA. Here the CDR3 reads CASTQNGGKTNEKLFF.